One and the same sample provided the 13 T cell receptor beta chains below, sequenced in a study of cytomegalovirus exposure and HLA in healthy donors. PCR employed 60 Vbeta and 13 Jbeta primers. Clones were read by immunoSEQ multiplex PCR, and TCRdb kept only the in-frame ones, dropping some. The sample yields around 190,000 clones, around 84% seen once. Sequencing used PBMCs. Every receptor here comes from a woman in her late teens or twenties in good health and CMV-seronegative.

This clone was observed once. This chain connects TRBV5-6 to TRBJ2-7; 8 nucleotides match TRBD2. This CDR3 has 15 residues. CDR1 is SGHDT and CDR2 is YYEEEE in the germline V gene. Germline trimming cut 3 bases from V and 0 bases from J; bases unmatched to any gene: 5. The CDR3 DNA sequence: TGTGCCAGCAGCTCCTTGAGCGGGAGCTCCTACGAGCAGTACTTC. Translation: CASSSLSGSSYEQYF.

This clone was observed a single time. V and J are TRBV5-4 and TRBJ2-7; D might be TRBD2 (6 bases). Germline assignment: CDR1 SGHNT and CDR2 YYREEE (reference sequence). There are 14 residues in the CDR3. V lost 4 bases to trimming and J lost 2 bases, with 13 bases between them. CDR3 in amino acids: CASSPSGSTYEQYF. The CDR3 DNA sequence: TGTGCCAGCAGCCCTTCCGGGAGCACCTACGAGCAGTACTTC. Together with reference TRBV5-4 and TRBJ2-7, the CDR3 gives the full variable domain: ETGVTQSPTHLIKTRGQQVTLRCSSQSGHNTVSWYQQALGQGPQFIFQYYREEENGRGNFPPRFSGLQFPNYSSELNVNALELDDSALYLCASSPSGSTYEQYFGPGTRLTVT.

This chain joins TRBV6-1 and TRBJ1-1; D might be TRBD1 (6 bases). V was shortened by 5 bases and J by 3 bases, with 16 bases between the two germline ends. CDR3 size: 15 residues. Germline CDR1 reads MNHNS; CDR2 reads SASEGT. In DNA, the CDR3 is TGTGCCAGCAGTACCCGGGCCAGGGGCCACACTGAAGCTTTCTTT. Its protein is CASSTRARGHTEAFF.

This clone has just a few counts. The rearrangement uses TRBV4-1 and TRBJ1-2; D not certain. The length of the CDR3 is 15 residues. Trimming left V 3 bases short and J 2 bases short, with 13 bases between. Per germline, CDR1 MGHRA and CDR2 YSYEKL. CDR3 residues: CASSHPLGGNYGYTF. In nucleotides, the CDR3 is TGCGCCAGCAGCCACCCCTTGGGAGGGAACTATGGCTACACCTTC.

The rearrangement uses TRBV7-2 and TRBJ1-4; D uncertain. V dropped 1 base and J dropped 8 bases, with 11 bases sitting between them. Germline V gene lookup returns CDR1 SGHTA and CDR2 FQGNSA. CDR3 length: 14 amino acids. The CDR3 sequence is CASSLVAGGEKLFF. The CDR3 DNA reads as TGTGCCAGCAGCTTAGTAGCGGGTGGGGAAAAACTGTTTTTT.

The V gene is TRBV5-1, the J gene TRBJ2-5, with 8 bases identical to TRBD2. The CDR3 has 16 amino acids. The germline CDR1 and CDR2 sequences are SGHRS and YFSETQ. With V trimmed by 4 bases and J by 5 bases, 13 bases remained unmatched. CDR3 protein: CASSPQPAGVGETQYF. The CDR3 DNA reads TGCGCCAGCAGCCCTCAGCCAGCGGGAGTTGGGGAGACCCAGTACTTC.

V gene TRBV19 combines with J gene TRBJ1-2; possibly TRBD1 for D (6 bases). The CDR3 totals 15 residues. Germline values: CDR1 LNHDA, CDR2 SQIVND (reference sequence). V was pared by 0 bases and J by 4 bases, with 12 bases between. The CDR3 sequence: CASSIELGHPYGYTF. CDR3 in DNA: TGTGCCAGTAGTATAGAGTTGGGACACCCCTATGGCTACACCTTC.

This chain links TRBV7-9 with TRBJ2-1; 7 nucleotides line up with TRBD1. Germline trimming cut 7 bases from V and 7 bases from J; bases unmatched to any gene: 13. Germline V CDR1 and CDR2: SEHNR, FQNEAQ (reference sequence). There are 15 residues in the CDR3. Here the CDR3 reads CASTGPGQDGNEQFF. As DNA, the CDR3 is TGTGCCAGCACCGGACCTGGACAGGACGGGAATGAGCAGTTCTTC.

This rearrangement joins TRBV11-3 to TRBJ2-5, with a weak D call TRBD1 (6 bases). Germline CDR1 is SGHNT and CDR2 is YENEEA. The CDR3 loop spans 13 amino acids. V was pared by 9 bases and J by 3 bases, with 14 bases between. The DNA of the CDR3 is TGTGCCAGTAAGGACAGCTCTGAAGAGACCCAGTACTTC. This encodes CASKDSSEETQYF. Full variable domain (rest looked up from reference TRBV11-3 and TRBJ2-5): EAGVVQSPRYKIIEKKQPVAFWCNPISGHNTLYWYLQNLGQGPELLIRYENEEAVDDSQLPKDRFSAERLKGVDSTLKIQPAELGDSAVYLCASKDSSEETQYFGPGTRLLVL.

The J gene is TRBJ1-1, the V gene TRBV30; 9 bases are shared with TRBD1. The CDR3 covers 15 residues. V was clipped by 2 bases and J by 4 bases; unmatched bases: 8. Germline values: CDR1 GTSNPN, CDR2 SVGIG (reference sequence). This CDR3 is CAWSTLGTGSTEAFF. DNA for the CDR3: TGTGCCTGGAGTACCCTCGGGACAGGGAGCACTGAAGCTTTCTTT.

This clone was seen only once. V gene TRBV7-9 combines with J gene TRBJ1-5; D gene ambiguous. The germline V gene has CDR1 SEHNR and CDR2 FQNEAQ (reference sequence). V lost 1 base to trimming and J lost 0 bases, with 7 bases between them. CDR3 length: 15 residues. The CDR3 sequence: CASSLDGYSNQPQHF. CDR3 in DNA: TGTGCCAGCAGCTTAGACGGTTATAGCAATCAGCCCCAGCATTTT.

In this sample, this clone turned up many times. The chain couples TRBV15 to TRBJ2-7; 7 bases line up with TRBD2. CDR3 length: 17 amino acids. The V gene's germline CDR1 is LNHNV and CDR2 YYDKDF (reference sequence). V gave up 0 bases and J gave up 0 bases; unmatched junction bases: 8. The CDR3 is CATSRDRLAASSYEQYF. In nucleotides, the CDR3 is TGTGCCACCAGCAGAGATCGGCTAGCGGCGAGCTCCTACGAGCAGTACTTC.

The rearrangement joins TRBV5-1 to TRBJ1-3; no firm D call. Between the trimmed V and J ends, which lost 1 base and 0 bases, there was a span of 8 bases. This CDR3 comprises 15 residues. Looked up from germline, CDR1 is SGHRS and CDR2 is YFSETQ. CDR3 region: CASSLMGSSGNTIYF. The CDR3 DNA sequence: TGCGCCAGCAGCTTGATGGGGAGCTCTGGAAACACCATATATTTT. Full variable domain (rest looked up from reference TRBV5-1 and TRBJ1-3): KAGVTQTPRYLIKTRGQQVTLSCSPISGHRSVSWYQQTPGQGLQFLFEYFSETQRNKGNFPGRFSGRQFSNSRSEMNVSTLELGDSALYLCASSLMGSSGNTIYFGEGSWLTVV.